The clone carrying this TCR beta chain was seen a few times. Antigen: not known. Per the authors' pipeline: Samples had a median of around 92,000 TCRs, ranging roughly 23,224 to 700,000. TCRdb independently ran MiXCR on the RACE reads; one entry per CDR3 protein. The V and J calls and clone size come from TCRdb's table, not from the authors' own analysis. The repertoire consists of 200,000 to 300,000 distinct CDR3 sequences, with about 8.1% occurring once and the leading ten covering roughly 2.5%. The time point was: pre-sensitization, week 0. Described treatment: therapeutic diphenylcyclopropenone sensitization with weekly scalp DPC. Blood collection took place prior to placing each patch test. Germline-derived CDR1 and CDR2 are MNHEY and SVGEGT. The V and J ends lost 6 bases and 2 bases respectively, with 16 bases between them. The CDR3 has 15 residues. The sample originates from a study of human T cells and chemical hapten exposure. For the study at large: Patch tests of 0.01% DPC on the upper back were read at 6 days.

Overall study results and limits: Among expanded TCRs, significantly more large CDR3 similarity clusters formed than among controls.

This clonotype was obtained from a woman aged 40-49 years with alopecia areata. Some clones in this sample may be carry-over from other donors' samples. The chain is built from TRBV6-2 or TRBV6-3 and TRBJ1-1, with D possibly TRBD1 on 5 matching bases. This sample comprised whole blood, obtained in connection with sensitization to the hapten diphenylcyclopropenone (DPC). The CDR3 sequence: CASRAGFLPNTEAFF. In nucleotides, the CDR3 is TGTGCCAGCAGGGCAGGGTTTTTGCCTAACACTGAAGCTTTCTTT.